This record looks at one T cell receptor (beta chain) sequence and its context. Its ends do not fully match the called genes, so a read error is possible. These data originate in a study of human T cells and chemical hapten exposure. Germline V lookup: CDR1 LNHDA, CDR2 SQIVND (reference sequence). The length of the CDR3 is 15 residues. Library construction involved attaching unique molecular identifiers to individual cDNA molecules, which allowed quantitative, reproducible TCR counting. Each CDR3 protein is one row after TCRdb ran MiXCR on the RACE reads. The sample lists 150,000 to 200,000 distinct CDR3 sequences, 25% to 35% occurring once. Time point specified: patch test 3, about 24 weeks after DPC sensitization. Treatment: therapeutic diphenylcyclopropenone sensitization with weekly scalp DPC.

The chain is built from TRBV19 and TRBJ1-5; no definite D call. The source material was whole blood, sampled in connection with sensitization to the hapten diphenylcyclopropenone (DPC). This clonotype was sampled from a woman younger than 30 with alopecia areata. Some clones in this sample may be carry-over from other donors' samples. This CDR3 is CASKRSDLSNQPRHF. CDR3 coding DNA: TGTGCCAGTAAGCGGTCAGATCTTAGCAATCAGCCCCGGCATTTT.